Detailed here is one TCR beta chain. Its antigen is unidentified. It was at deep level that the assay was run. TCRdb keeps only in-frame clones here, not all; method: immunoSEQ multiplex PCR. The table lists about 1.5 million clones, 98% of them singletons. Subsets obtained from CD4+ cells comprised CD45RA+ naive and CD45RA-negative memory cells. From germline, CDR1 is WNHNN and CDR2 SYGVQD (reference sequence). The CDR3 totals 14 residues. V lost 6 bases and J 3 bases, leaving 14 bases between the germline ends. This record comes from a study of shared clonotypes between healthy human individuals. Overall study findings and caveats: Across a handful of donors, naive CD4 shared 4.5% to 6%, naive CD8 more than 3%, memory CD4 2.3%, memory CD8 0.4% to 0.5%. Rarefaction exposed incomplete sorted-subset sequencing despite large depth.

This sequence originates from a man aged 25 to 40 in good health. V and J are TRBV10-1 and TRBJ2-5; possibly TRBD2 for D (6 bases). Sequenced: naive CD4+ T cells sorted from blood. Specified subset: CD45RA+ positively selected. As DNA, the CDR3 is TGCGCCAGCAGGGAGGGACTTGCCGAAGAGACCCAGTACTTC. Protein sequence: CASREGLAEETQYF.